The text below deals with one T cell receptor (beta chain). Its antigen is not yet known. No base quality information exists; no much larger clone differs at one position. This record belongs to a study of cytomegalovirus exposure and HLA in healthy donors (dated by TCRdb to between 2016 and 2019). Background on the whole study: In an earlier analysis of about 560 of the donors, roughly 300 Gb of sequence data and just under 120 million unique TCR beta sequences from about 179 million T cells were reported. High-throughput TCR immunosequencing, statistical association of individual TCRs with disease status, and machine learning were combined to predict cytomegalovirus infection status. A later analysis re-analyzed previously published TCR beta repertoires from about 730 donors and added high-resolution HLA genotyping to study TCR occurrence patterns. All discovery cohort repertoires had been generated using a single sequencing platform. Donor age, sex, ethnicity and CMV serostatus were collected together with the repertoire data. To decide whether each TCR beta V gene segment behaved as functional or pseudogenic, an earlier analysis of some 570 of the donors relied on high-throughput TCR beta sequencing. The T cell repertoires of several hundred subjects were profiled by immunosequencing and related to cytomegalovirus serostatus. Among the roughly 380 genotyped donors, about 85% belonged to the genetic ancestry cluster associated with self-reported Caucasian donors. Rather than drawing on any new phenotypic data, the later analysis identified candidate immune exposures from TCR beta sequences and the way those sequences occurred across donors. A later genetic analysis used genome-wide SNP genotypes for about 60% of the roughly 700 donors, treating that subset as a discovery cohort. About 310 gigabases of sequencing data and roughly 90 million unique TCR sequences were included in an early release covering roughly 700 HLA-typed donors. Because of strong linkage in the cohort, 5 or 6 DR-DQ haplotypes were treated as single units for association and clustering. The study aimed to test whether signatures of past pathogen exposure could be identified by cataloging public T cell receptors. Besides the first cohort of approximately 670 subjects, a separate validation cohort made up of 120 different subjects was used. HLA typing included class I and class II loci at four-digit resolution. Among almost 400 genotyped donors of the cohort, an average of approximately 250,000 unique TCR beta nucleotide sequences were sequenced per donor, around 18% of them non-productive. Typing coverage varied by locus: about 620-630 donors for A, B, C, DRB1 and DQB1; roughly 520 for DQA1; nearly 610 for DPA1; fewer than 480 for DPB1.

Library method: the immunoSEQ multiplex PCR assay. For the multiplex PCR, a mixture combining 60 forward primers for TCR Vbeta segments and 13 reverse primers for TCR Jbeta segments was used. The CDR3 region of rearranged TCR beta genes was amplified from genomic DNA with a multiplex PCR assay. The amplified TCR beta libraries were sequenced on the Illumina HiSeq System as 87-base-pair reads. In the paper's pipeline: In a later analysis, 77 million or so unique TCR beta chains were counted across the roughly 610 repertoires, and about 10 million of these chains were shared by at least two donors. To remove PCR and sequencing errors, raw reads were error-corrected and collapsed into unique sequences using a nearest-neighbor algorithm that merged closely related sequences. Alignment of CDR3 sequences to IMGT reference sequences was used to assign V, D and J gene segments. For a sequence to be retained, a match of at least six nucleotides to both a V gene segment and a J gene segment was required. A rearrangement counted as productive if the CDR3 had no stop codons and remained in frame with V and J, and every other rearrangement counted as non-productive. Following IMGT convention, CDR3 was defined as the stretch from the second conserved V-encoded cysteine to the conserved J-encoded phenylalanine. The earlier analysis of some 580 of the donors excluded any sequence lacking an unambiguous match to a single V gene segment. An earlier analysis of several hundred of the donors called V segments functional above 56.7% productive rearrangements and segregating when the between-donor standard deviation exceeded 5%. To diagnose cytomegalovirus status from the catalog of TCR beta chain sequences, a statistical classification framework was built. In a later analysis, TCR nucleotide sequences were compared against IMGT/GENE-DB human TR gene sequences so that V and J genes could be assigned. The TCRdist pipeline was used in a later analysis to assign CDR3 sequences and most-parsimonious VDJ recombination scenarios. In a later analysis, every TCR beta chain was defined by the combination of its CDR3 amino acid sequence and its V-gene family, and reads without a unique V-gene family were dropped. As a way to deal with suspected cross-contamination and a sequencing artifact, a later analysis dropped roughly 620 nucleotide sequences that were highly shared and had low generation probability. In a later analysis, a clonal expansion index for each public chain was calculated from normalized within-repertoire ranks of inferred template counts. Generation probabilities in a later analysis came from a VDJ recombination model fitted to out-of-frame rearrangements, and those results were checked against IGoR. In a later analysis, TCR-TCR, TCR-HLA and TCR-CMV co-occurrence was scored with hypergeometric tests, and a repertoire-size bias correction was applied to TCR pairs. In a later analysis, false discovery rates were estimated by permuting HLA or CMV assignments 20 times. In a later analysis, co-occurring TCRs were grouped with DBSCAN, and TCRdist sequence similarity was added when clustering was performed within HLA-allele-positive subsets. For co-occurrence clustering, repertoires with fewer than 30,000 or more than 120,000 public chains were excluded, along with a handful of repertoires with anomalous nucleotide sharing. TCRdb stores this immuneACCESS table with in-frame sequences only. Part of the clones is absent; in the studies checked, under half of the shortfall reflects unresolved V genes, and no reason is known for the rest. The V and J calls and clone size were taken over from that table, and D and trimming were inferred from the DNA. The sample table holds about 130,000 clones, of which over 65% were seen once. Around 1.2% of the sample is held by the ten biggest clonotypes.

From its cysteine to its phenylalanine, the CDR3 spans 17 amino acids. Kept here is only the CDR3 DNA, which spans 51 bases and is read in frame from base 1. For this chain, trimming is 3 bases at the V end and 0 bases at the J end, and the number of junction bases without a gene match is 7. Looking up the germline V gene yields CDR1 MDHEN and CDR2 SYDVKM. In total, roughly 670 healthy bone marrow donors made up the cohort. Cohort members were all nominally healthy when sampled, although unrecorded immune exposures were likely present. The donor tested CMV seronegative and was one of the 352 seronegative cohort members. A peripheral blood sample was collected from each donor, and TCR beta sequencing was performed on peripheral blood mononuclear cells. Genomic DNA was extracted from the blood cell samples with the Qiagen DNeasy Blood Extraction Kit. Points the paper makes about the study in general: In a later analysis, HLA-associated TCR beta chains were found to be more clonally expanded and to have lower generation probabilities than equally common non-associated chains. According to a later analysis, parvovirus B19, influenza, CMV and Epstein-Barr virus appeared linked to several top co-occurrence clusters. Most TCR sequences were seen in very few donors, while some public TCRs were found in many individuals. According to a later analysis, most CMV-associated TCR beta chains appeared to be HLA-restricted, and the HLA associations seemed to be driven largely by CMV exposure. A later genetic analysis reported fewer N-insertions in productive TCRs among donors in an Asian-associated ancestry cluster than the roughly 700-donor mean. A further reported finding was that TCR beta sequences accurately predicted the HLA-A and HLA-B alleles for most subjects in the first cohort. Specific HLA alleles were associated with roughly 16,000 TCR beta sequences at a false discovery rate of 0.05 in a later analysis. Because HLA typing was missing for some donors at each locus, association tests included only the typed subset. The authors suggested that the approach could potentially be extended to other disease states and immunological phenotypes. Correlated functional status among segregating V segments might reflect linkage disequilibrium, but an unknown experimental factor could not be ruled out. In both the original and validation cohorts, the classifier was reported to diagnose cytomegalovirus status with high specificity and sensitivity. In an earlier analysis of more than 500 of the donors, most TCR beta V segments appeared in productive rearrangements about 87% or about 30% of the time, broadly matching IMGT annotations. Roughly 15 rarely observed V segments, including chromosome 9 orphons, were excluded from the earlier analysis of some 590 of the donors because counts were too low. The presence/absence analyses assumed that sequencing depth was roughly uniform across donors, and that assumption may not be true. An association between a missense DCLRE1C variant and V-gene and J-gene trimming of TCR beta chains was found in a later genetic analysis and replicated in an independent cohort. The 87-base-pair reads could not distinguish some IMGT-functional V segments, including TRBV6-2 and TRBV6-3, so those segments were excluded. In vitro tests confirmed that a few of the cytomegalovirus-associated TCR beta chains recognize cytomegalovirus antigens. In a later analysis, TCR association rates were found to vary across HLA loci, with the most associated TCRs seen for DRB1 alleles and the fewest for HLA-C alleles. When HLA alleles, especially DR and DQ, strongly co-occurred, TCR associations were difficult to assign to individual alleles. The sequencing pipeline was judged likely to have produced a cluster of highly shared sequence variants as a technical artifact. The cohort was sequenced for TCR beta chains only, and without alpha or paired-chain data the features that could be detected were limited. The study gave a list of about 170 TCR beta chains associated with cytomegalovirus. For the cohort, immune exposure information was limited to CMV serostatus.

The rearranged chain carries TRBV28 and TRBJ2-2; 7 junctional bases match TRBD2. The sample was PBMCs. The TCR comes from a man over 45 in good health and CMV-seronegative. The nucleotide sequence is TGTGCCAGCAGTTTCTTGGAGGGAGGGGCGAACACCGGGGAGCTGTTTTTT. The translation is CASSFLEGGANTGELFF.